These 5 T cell receptor beta chains came from one sample sequenced in a study of shared clonotypes between healthy human individuals. TCRdb's copy holds only in-frame clones and misses some; the assay was immunoSEQ multiplex PCR. The table shows about a million clones, with less than 85% occurring only once. Sequencing used memory CD4+ T cells sorted from blood. Subset reported: CD45RA-negative fraction. The receptors shown here come from a man younger than 30 in good health.

This clone was counted ten times or more. This sequence joins TRBV5-1 and TRBJ1-1; D not resolved. In germline, CDR1 is SGHRS, CDR2 YFSETQ. V lost 1 base and J lost 6, with 10 bases in between. The CDR3 covers 13 residues. CDR3 nucleotide sequence: TGCGCCAGCAGCTTGATTCAAGGACCTGAAGCTTTCTTT. It is translated as CASSLIQGPEAFF.

This clone was detected only a few times. V is TRBV6-6 and J is TRBJ1-6; 7 nucleotides align to TRBD1. V was pared by 5 bases and J by 7 bases, with 8 bases of the junction left unmatched. Per the germline V gene, CDR1 is MNHNY and CDR2 is SVGAGI (reference sequence). This CDR3 has 15 residues. CDR3: CASSETGKANSPLHF. The CDR3 region has the DNA TGTGCCAGCAGTGAGACAGGGAAGGCCAATTCACCCCTCCACTTT.

The chain employs TRBV4-1 and TRBJ2-4; no clear D gene. The CDR3 length is 14 residues. Between the trimmed V and J ends, which lost 4 bases and 8 bases, there was a span of 15 bases. Germline assignment: CDR1 MGHRA and CDR2 YSYEKL. The CDR3 here is CASSPLLLSDIQYF. The CDR3 region has the DNA TGCGCCAGCAGCCCCTTGCTTCTGTCCGACATTCAGTACTTC.

The chain couples TRBV9 to TRBJ2-7; maybe TRBD1 (6 bases). V was clipped by 2 bases and J by 3 bases, with 12 bases between them. Germline loops: CDR1 SGDLS, CDR2 YYNGEE. This CDR3 is built from 14 residues. DNA of the CDR3: TGTGCCAGCAGCGTCAGGGGAAGGGGCTACGAGCAGTACTTC. Residues: CASSVRGRGYEQYF.

This chain links TRBV15 with TRBJ2-1; D gene ambiguous. Trimming cost V 0 bases and J 3 bases, with 9 bases left between them. The CDR3 is made up of 15 amino acids. Germline V gives CDR1 LNHNV, CDR2 YYDKDF (reference sequence). CDR3 bases: TGTGCCACCAGCAGAGACGGGCTGCTCTACAATGAGCAGTTCTTC. Residues: CATSRDGLLYNEQFF.